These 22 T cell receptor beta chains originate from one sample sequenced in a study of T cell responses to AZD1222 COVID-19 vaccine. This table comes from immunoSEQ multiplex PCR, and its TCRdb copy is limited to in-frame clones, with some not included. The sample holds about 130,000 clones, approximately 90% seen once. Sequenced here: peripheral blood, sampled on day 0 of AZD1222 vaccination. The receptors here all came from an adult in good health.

The chain's CDR3 is CASSLLAGGQNEQFF. In DNA form, the CDR3 reads TGTGCCAGCAGTCTACTAGCGGGGGGGCAAAATGAGCAGTTCTTC. The chain combines TRBV6-5 with TRBJ2-1; TRBD2 agrees at 13 bases. The junction had 5 bases not matched to a gene; V was cut back by 5 bases and J by 7 bases. The CDR3 loop spans 15 amino acids. Germline loops: CDR1 MNHEY, CDR2 SVGAGI.

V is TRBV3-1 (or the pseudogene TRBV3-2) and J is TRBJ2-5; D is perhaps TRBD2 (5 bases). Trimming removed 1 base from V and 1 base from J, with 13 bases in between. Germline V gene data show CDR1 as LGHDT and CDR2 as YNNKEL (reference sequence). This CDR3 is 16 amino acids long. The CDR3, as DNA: TGTGCCAGCAGCCAAGGTCTAGCTACCTCCCAAGAGACCCAGTACTTC. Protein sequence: CASSQGLATSQETQYF.

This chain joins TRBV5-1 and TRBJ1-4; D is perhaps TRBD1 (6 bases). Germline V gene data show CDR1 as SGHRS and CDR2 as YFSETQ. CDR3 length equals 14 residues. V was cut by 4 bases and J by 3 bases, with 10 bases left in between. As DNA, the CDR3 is TGCGCCAGCAGCCCAGCAGGGGCTAATGAAAAACTGTTTTTT. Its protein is CASSPAGANEKLFF.

The CDR3 loop reads CASSRGTGSEDGYTF. The DNA for the CDR3 is TGCGCCAGCAGTAGGGGGACAGGGTCGGAGGATGGCTACACCTTC. The chain carries TRBV5-1 and TRBJ1-2; 9 nucleotides match TRBD1. V lost 5 bases and J lost 6; bases outside the gene matches: 11. The CDR3 is 15 residues long. Per germline, CDR1 SGHRS and CDR2 YFSETQ.

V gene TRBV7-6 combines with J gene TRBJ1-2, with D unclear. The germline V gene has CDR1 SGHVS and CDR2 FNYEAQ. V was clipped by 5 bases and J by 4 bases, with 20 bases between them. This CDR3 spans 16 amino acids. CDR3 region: CASSPPPLVVGYGYTF. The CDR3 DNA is TGTGCCAGCAGCCCCCCCCCGCTGGTGGTCGGCTATGGCTACACCTTC. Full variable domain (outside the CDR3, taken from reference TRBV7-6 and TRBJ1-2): GAGVSQSPRYKVTKRGQDVALRCDPISGHVSLYWYRQALGQGPEFLTYFNYEAQQDKSGLPNDRFSAERPEGSISTLTIQRTEQRDSAMYRCASSPPPLVVGYGYTFGSGTRLTVV.

CDR3 DNA sequence: TGTGCCAGCAGCTTTCGGGATAAGGCGGGATATTCACCCCTCCACTTT. Its translation: CASSFRDKAGYSPLHF. The chain uses TRBV5-8 and TRBJ1-6; D remains ambiguous. This CDR3 comprises 16 residues. Trimming removed 2 bases from V and 8 bases from J, with 17 bases in between. The germline V gene has CDR1 SGHTS and CDR2 YDEGEE.

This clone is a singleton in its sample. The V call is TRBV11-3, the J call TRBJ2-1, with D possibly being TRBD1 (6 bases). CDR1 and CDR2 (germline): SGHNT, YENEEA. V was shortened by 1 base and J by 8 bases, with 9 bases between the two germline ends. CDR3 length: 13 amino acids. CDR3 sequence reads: CASSLVRGYEQFF. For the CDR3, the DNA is TGTGCCAGCAGCTTAGTTAGGGGGTATGAGCAGTTCTTC. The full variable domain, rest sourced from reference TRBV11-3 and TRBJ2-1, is EAGVVQSPRYKIIEKKQPVAFWCNPISGHNTLYWYLQNLGQGPELLIRYENEEAVDDSQLPKDRFSAERLKGVDSTLKIQPAELGDSAVYLCASSLVRGYEQFFGPGTRLTVL.

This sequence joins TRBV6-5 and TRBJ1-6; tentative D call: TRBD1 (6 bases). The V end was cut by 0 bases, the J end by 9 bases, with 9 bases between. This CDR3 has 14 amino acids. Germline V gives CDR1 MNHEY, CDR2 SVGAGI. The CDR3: CASSYSRGASPLHF. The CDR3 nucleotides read TGTGCCAGCAGTTACTCGAGGGGGGCTTCACCCCTCCACTTT.

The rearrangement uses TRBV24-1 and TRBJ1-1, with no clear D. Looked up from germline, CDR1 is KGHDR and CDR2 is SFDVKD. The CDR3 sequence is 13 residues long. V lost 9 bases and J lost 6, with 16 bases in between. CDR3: CATSSGVGAEAFF. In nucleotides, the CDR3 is TGTGCCACCTCCAGCGGGGTCGGGGCTGAAGCTTTCTTT.

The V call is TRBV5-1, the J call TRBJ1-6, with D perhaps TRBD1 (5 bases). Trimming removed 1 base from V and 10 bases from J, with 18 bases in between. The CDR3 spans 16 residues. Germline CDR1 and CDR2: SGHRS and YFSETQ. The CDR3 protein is CASSLSPGQIDSPLHF. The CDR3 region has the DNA TGCGCCAGCAGCTTGAGCCCAGGACAAATCGACTCACCCCTCCACTTT.

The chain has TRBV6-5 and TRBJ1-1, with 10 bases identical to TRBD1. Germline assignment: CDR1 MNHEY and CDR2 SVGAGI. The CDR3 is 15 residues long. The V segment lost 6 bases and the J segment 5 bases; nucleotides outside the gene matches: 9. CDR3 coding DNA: TGTGCCAGCAGATCGGGACAGGGGATCTATACTGAAGCTTTCTTT. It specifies CASRSGQGIYTEAFF.

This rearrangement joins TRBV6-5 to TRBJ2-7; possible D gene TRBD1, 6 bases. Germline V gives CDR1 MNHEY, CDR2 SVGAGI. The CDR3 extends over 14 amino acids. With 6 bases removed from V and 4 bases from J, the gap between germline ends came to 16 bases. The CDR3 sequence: CASSPGTSTYEQYF. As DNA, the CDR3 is TGTGCCAGCAGCCCCGGGACAAGTACGTACGAGCAGTACTTC.

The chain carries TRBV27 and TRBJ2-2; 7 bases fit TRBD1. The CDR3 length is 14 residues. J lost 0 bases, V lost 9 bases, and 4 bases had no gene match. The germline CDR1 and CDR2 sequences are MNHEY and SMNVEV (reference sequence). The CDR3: CASLDRANTGELFF. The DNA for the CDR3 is TGTGCCAGTCTTGACAGGGCGAACACCGGGGAGCTGTTTTTT.

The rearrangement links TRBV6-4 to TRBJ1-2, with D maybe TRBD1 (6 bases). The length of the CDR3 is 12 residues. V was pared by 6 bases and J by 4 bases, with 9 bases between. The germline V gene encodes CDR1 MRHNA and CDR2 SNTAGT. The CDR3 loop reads CASRGGLYGYTF. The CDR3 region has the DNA TGTGCCAGCAGAGGGGGGCTCTATGGCTACACCTTC.

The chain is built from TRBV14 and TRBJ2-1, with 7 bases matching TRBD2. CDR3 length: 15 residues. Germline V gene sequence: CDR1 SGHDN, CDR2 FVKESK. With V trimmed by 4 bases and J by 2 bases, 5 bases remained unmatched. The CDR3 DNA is TGTGCCAGCAGCCCGCGGGGGTCGACCTACAATGAGCAGTTCTTC. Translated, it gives CASSPRGSTYNEQFF.

The CDR3 bases are TGTGCCAGCAGCCCCGGGACTAGCGGGATCTACGAGCAGTACTTC. It yields the protein CASSPGTSGIYEQYF. The genes are TRBV9 and TRBJ2-7; TRBD2 matches at 13 bases. V lost 4 bases to trimming and J lost 3 bases; unmatched junction nucleotides: 4. This CDR3 is 15 amino acids long. Germline-derived CDR1 and CDR2 are SGDLS and YYNGEE.

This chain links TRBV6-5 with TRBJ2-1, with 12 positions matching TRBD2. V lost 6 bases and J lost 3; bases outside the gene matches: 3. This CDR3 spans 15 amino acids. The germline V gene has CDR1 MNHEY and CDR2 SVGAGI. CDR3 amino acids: CASRVLAGGYNEQFF. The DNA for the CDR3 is TGTGCCAGCAGGGTACTAGCGGGGGGCTACAATGAGCAGTTCTTC.

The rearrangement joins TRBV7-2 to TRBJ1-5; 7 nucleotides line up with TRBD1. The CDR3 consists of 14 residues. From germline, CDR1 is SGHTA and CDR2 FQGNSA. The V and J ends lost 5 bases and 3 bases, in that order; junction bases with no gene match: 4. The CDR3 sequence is CASSPGQNNQPQHF. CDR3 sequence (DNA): TGTGCCAGCAGCCCGGGACAGAACAATCAGCCCCAGCATTTT.

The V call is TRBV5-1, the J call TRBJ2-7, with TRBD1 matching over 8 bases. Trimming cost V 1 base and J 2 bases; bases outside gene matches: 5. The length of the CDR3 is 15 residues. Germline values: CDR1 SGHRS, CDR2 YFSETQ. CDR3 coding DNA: TGCGCCAGCAGCTTGACGGGACAGGCCACCTACGAGCAGTACTTC. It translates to CASSLTGQATYEQYF.

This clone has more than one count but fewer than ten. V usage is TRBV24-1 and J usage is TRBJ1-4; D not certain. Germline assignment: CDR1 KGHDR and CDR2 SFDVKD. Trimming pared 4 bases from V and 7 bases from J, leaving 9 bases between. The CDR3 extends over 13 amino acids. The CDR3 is CATSEHIGEKLFF. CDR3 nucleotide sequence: TGTGCCACCAGTGAACATATAGGTGAAAAACTGTTTTTT.

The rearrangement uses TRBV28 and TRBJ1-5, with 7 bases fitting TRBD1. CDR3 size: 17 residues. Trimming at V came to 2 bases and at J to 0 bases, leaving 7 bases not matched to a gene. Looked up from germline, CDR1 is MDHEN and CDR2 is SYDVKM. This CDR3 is CASSLRGTEISNQPQHF. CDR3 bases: TGTGCCAGCAGTTTAAGAGGGACAGAGATTAGCAATCAGCCCCAGCATTTT.

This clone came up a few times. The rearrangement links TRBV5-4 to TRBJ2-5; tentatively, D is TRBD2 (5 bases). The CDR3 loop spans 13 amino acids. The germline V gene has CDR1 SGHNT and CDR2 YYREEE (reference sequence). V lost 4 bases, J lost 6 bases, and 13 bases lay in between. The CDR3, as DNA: TGTGCCAGCAGCCCCGGCGGGTGGAAGACCCAGTACTTC. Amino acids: CASSPGGWKTQYF.